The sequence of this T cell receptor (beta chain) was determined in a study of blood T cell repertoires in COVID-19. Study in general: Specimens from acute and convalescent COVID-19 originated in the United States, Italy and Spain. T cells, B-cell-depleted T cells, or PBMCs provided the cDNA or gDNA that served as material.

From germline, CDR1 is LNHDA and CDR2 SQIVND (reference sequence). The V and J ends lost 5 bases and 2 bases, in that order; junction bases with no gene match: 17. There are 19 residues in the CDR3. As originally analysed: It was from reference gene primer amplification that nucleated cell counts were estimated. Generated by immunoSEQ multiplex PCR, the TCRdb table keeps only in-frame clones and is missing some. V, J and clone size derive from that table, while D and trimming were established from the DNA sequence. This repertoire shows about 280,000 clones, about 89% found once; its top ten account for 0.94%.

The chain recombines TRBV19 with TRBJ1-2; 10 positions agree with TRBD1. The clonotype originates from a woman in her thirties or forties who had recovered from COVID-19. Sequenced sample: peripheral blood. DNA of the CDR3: TGTGCCAGTAGTCTCCTCTCCTGGGCCTCGGGACAGGGGAACTATGGCTACACCTTC. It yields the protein CASSLLSWASGQGNYGYTF.